One sample yielded the 20 T cell receptor beta chains listed below, sequenced in a study of blood T cell repertoires in COVID-19. TCRdb keeps only in-frame clones here, not all; method: immunoSEQ multiplex PCR. Of 150,000 to 200,000 clones listed, 81% are singletons. Sequenced sample: peripheral blood. The receptor source for this set is a human donor in a cohort sampled during active COVID-19.

J is TRBJ2-1 and V is TRBV5-1; 10 positions agree with TRBD2. The CDR3 extends over 16 amino acids. J was trimmed by 6 bases and V by 5 bases; bases with no gene match: 11. Germline CDR1 and CDR2: SGHRS and YFSETQ. CDR3 residues: CASRSLAGAESNEQFF. The CDR3 region has the DNA TGCGCCAGCAGGTCGCTAGCGGGAGCTGAGTCCAATGAGCAGTTCTTC.

This clone has just a few counts. The V call is TRBV4-3, the J call TRBJ2-7; D may be TRBD1 (5 bases). CDR1 is LGHNA and CDR2 is YSLEER in the germline V gene. Deletions cut 0 bases from V and 2 bases from J, with 11 bases between. CDR3 size: 15 residues. CDR3 residues: CASSQDLRTPYEQYF. The CDR3 bases are TGCGCCAGCAGCCAAGATTTACGGACACCCTACGAGCAGTACTTC.

The CDR3 here is CASSDRRGASAEQFF. DNA for the CDR3: TGTGCCAGCAGTGACCGCCGGGGGGCGTCCGCTGAGCAGTTCTTC. The chain is built from TRBV6-1 and TRBJ2-1, with D perhaps matching TRBD2 (7 bases). This CDR3 has 15 amino acids. Germline V gives CDR1 MNHNS, CDR2 SASEGT. Deletions cut 3 bases from V and 9 bases from J, with 18 bases between.

This rearrangement joins TRBV18 to TRBJ2-3; 7 bases map to TRBD1. The CDR3 is 15 residues long. With 2 bases clipped from V and 2 bases from J, the junction kept 4 bases outside the gene matches. The V gene's germline CDR1 is KGHSH and CDR2 LQKENI. The CDR3 loop reads CASSPTGVPTDTQYF. Written as DNA, the CDR3 is TGTGCCAGCTCACCAACAGGGGTCCCCACAGATACGCAGTATTTT.

This clone was picked up one time. This chain joins TRBV14 and TRBJ1-6; possibly TRBD1 for D (5 bases). V gave up 2 bases and J gave up 10 bases, with 15 bases separating them. The CDR3 is 15 amino acids. Germline V lookup: CDR1 SGHDN, CDR2 FVKESK. Here the CDR3 reads CASSQRRGGESPLHF. In nucleotides, the CDR3 is TGTGCCAGCAGCCAACGCAGAGGAGGGGAATCACCCCTCCACTTT.

The J gene is TRBJ2-5, the V gene TRBV21-1; TRBD1 reflects the table's D call only, with no check against the DNA. TRBV21-1 is annotated as a pseudogene. CDR3 length: 15 amino acids. CDR3 DNA sequence: TGTGCCAGCAGCAAAAGTCCCAGGGCGTTCGAGACCCAGTACTTC. This encodes CASSKSPRAFETQYF.

The rearrangement uses TRBV27 and TRBJ2-1; 8 bases fit TRBD2. Germline CDR1 reads MNHEY; CDR2 reads SMNVEV (reference sequence). The CDR3 has 13 residues. Trimming took 5 bases from V and 6 from J; bases not matched to a gene: 3. CDR3: CASSIAGPNEQFF. Written as DNA, the CDR3 is TGTGCCAGCAGTATAGCGGGGCCCAATGAGCAGTTCTTC.

This clone turned up a few times. V gene TRBV30 combines with J gene TRBJ1-2; 8 nucleotides agree with TRBD1. From germline, CDR1 is GTSNPN and CDR2 SVGIG (reference sequence). This CDR3 spans 11 amino acids. After removal of 6 bases from V and 6 bases from J, the junction contained 3 bases not matched to a gene. The CDR3: CACRDRHGYTF. CDR3 in DNA: TGTGCCTGCCGGGACAGGCATGGCTACACCTTC.

CDR3 protein: CASSKNPIEGAVTYF. The CDR3 region has the DNA TGTGCCAGCAGCAAAAACCCGATTGAGGGGGCGGTAACGTATTTT. V usage is TRBV21-1 and J usage is TRBJ2-3; the table's D call, TRBD1, was not checked against the DNA. TRBV21-1 is deemed a pseudogene. The CDR3 loop spans 15 amino acids.

This chain uses TRBV7-2 with TRBJ2-1, with TRBD1 identical over 11 bases. The germline gives CDR1 SGHTA, CDR2 FQGNSA. The CDR3 spans 15 residues. The J segment lost 12 bases and the V segment lost 6 bases, leaving 13 bases of the junction unmatched. The CDR3 protein is CASSIEDRGLLGQFF. The CDR3 coding sequence is TGTGCCAGCAGTATCGAGGACAGGGGGCTATTGGGGCAGTTCTTC.

This chain links TRBV3-1 (or the pseudogene TRBV3-2) with TRBJ1-1, with D uncertain. The CDR3 has 13 residues. V lost 1 base to trimming and J lost 0 bases, with 3 bases between them. Germline V gene sequence: CDR1 LGHDT, CDR2 YNNKEL (reference sequence). CDR3 loop: CASSQALNTEAFF. In DNA form, the CDR3 reads TGTGCCAGCAGCCAAGCTCTGAACACTGAAGCTTTCTTT.

V and J are TRBV3-1 (or the pseudogene TRBV3-2) and TRBJ2-1; D perhaps matches TRBD1 (5 bases). Germline values: CDR1 LGHDT, CDR2 YNNKEL (reference sequence). CDR3 length: 14 amino acids. The ends were cut back, 1 base at V and 5 bases at J, with 9 bases in the middle. CDR3 sequence (DNA): TGTGCCAGCAGCCAAGTTTTAGGGGACAATGAGCAGTTCTTC. It codes for CASSQVLGDNEQFF.

The V call is TRBV20-1, the J call TRBJ2-5, with 7 bases fitting TRBD1. CDR1 DFQATT and CDR2 SNEGSKA come from the germline V gene (reference sequence). After removal of 6 bases from V and 1 base from J, the junction contained 11 bases not matched to a gene. CDR3 size: 15 residues. CDR3 in DNA: TGCAGTGCCAGTTTACCCGGACAGGCCCAAGAGACCCAGTACTTC. This codes for CSASLPGQAQETQYF.

The chain joins TRBV5-1 to TRBJ2-7, with 14 bases matching TRBD2. Trimming cost V 3 bases and J 3 bases; bases outside gene matches: 2. The CDR3 covers 15 residues. Germline V CDR1 and CDR2: SGHRS, YFSETQ. The CDR3 bases are TGCGCCAGCAGCTATGGACTAGCGGGAGGCTACGAGCAGTACTTC. Its translation: CASSYGLAGGYEQYF. The complete variable domain, with remaining parts taken from reference TRBV5-1 and TRBJ2-7, reads KAGVTQTPRYLIKTRGQQVTLSCSPISGHRSVSWYQQTPGQGLQFLFEYFSETQRNKGNFPGRFSGRQFSNSRSEMNVSTLELGDSALYLCASSYGLAGGYEQYFGPGTRLTVT.

This chain uses TRBV19 with TRBJ2-7; TRBD1 matches at 10 bases. The germline V gene has CDR1 LNHDA and CDR2 SQIVND (reference sequence). The CDR3 loop spans 14 amino acids. With V trimmed by 7 bases and J by 4 bases, 7 bases remained unmatched. In DNA form, the CDR3 reads TGTGCCAGTAAAAAACCGGGACAGGGGTACGAGCAGTACTTC. It encodes CASKKPGQGYEQYF.

The V and J genes are TRBV6-2 or TRBV6-3 and TRBJ1-1; tentative D call: TRBD1 (6 bases). The germline gives CDR1 MNHEY, CDR2 SVGEGT. With 2 bases removed from V and 1 base from J, the gap between germline ends came to 14 bases. This CDR3 contains 16 residues. CDR3 DNA: TGTGCCAGCAGTTACCGATACCGGGACAAGAACACTGAAGCTTTCTTT. Translated, it gives CASSYRYRDKNTEAFF.

Here the CDR3 DNA reads TGTGCCAGCAGTTACTCGAGAACTGAAGCTTTCTTT. Residues: CASSYSRTEAFF. The genes are TRBV6-5 and TRBJ1-1; unclear D gene. Germline CDR1 is MNHEY and CDR2 is SVGAGI. The CDR3 is made up of 12 amino acids. V lost 0 bases and J lost 5, with 4 bases in between.

This clone appeared a few times. The CDR3 bases are TGCAGCGTGGGACAGGGGAACGCAGATACGCAGTATTTT. Encoded protein: CSVGQGNADTQYF. The V and J genes are TRBV29-1 and TRBJ2-3; TRBD1 matches at 10 bases. Germline assignment: CDR1 SQVTM and CDR2 ANQGSEA. The junction had 4 bases not matched to a gene; V was cut back by 6 bases and J by 4 bases. CDR3 length: 13 amino acids.

J is TRBJ2-1 and V is TRBV7-9, with 9 bases aligning to TRBD1. The germline CDR1 and CDR2 sequences are SEHNR and FQNEAQ (reference sequence). This CDR3 has 15 amino acids. Unmatched junction bases numbered 15, after V lost 10 bases and J lost 8 bases. In DNA form, the CDR3 reads TGTGCCACACGCCTCCGGGACAGGGAATTAGATGAGCAGTTCTTC. It encodes CATRLRDRELDEQFF.

The chain carries TRBV4-2 and TRBJ1-1; 7 bases agree with TRBD1. The CDR3 sequence is 13 residues long. The junction had 4 bases not matched to a gene; V was cut back by 4 bases and J by 5 bases. CDR1 is LGHNA, CDR2 YNFKEQ, per germline. The CDR3 reads CASSRKQGTEAFF. CDR3 coding DNA: TGTGCCAGCAGCCGAAAACAGGGGACTGAAGCTTTCTTT.